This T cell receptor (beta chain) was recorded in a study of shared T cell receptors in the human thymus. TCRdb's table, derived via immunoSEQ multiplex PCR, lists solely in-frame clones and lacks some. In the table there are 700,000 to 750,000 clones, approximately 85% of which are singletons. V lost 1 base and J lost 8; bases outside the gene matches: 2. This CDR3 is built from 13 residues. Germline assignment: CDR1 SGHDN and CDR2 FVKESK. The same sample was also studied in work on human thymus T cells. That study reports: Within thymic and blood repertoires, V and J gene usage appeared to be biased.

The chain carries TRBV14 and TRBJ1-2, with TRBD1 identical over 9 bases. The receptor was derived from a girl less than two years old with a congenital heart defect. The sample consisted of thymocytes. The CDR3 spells CASSQGTGDGYTF. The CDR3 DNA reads TGTGCCAGCAGCCAAGGGACAGGGGACGGCTACACCTTC.